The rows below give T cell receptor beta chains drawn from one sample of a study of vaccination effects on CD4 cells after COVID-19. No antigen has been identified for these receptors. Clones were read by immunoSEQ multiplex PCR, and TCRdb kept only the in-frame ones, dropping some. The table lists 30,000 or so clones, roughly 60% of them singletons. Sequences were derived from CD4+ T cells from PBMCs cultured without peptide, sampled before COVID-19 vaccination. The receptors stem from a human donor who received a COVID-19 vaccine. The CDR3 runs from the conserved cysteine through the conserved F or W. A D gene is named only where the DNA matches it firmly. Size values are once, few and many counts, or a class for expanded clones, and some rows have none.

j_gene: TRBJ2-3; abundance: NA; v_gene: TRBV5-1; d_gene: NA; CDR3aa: CASSLEGPQVTDTQYF; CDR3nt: TGCGCCAGCAGCTTGGAAGGGCCACAGGTGACAGATACGCAGTATTTT
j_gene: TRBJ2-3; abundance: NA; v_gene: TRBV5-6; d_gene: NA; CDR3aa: CASTLPTDRISTDTQYF; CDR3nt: TGTGCCAGCACCCTCCCCACTGACAGGATTAGCACAGATACGCAGTATTTT
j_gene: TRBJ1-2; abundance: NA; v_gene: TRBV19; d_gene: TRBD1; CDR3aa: CASSTDRGYYGYTF; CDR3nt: TGTGCCAGTAGTACCGACAGGGGTTACTATGGCTACACCTTC
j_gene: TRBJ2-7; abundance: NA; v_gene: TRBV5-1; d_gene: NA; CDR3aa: CASSLRSYEQYF; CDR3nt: TGCGCCAGCAGCTTGCGGTCCTACGAGCAGTACTTC
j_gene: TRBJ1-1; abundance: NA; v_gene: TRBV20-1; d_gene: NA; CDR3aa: CSARDYGRAFF; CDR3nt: TGCAGTGCTAGAGATTACGGACGAGCTTTCTTT
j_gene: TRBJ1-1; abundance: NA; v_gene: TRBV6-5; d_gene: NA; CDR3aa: CASSYPAATEAFF; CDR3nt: TGTGCCAGCAGTTACCCGGCCGCCACTGAAGCTTTCTTT
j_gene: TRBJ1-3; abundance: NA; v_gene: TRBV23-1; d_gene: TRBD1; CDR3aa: CASSQSDRAGNTIYF; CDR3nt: TGCGCCAGCAGTCAGTCCGACAGGGCTGGAAACACCATATATTTT
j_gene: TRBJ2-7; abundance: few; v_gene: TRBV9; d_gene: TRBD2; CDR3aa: CASSVGSGLAGGYEQYF; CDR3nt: TGTGCCAGCAGCGTAGGGAGTGGGCTAGCGGGGGGCTACGAGCAGTACTTC
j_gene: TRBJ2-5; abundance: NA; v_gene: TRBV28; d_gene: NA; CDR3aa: CASTTDSETQYF; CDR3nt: TGTGCCAGCACCACCGACAGTGAGACCCAGTACTTC
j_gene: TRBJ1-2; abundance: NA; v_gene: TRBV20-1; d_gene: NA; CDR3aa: CSASTGQANGYTF; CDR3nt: TGCAGTGCTAGTACTGGACAAGCAAATGGCTACACCTTC
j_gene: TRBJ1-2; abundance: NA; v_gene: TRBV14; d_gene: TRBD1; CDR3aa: CASSLTGGLGYTF; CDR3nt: TGTGCCAGCAGCCTTACAGGGGGCCTGGGCTACACCTTC
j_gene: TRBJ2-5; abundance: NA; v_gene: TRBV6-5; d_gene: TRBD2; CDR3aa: CASSPLAGGGETQYF; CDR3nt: TGTGCCAGCAGTCCGCTAGCGGGGGGAGGAGAGACCCAGTACTTC
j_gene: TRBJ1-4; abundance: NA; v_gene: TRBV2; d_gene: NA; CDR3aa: CASRDVGIDEKLFF; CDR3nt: TGTGCCAGCAGAGACGTAGGTATTGATGAAAAACTGTTTTTT
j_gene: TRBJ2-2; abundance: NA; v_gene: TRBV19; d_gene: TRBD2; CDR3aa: CASSIVLAGNTGELFF; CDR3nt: TGTGCCAGTAGTATAGTACTAGCGGGGAACACCGGGGAGCTGTTTTTT
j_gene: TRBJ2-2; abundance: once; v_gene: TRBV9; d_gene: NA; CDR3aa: CASSVAGVNTGELFF; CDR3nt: TGTGCCAGCAGCGTAGCGGGGGTAAACACCGGGGAGCTGTTTTTT